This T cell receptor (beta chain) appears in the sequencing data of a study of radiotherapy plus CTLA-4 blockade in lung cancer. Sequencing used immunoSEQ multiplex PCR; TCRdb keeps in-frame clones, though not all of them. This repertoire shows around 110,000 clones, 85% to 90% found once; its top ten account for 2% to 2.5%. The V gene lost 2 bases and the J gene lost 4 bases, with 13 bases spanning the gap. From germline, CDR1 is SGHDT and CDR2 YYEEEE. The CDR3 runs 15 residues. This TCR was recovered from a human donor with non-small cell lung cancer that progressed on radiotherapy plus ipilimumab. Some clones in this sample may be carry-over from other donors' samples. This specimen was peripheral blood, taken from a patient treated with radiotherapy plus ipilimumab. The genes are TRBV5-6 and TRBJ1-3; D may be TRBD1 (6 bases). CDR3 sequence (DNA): TGTGCCAGCAGCTTTTGGGGGGCTCTGGGAAACACCATATATTTT. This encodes CASSFWGALGNTIYF.